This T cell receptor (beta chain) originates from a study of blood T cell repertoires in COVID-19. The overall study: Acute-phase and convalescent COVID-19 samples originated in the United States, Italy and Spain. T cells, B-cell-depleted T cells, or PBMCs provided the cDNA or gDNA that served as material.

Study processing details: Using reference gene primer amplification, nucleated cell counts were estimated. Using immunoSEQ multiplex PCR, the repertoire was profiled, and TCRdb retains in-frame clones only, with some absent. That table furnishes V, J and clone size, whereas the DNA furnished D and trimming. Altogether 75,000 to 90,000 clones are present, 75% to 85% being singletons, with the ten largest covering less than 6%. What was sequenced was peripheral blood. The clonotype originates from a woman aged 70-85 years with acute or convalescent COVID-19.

The DNA of the CDR3 is TGTGCCAGCAGATCCGGGACAGGGATGTCTCAGGGCTACACCTTC. This gives the protein CASRSGTGMSQGYTF. This chain uses TRBV6-5 with TRBJ1-2; 9 bases are shared with TRBD1. Germline V gene lookup returns CDR1 MNHEY and CDR2 SVGAGI. This CDR3 is 15 amino acids long. The V and J ends lost 6 bases and 8 bases, in that order; junction bases with no gene match: 13.